This T cell receptor (beta chain) was sequenced for a study of cytomegalovirus exposure and HLA in healthy donors (TCRdb year 2017). For the wider study: According to a later analysis, the 120 or so validation repertoires were produced on the same platform as the 600 to 850 repertoires of the first cohort. The study was designed to test whether signatures of past pathogen exposure could be identified by cataloging public T cell receptors. A separate validation cohort of more than 100 different subjects was used in addition to the roughly 670-subject first cohort. To predict cytomegalovirus infection status, the study brought together high-throughput TCR immunosequencing, statistical association of individual TCRs with disease status, and machine learning.

Overall study outcomes, separate from this receptor: A few of the identified cytomegalovirus-associated TCR beta chains were confirmed in vitro to be specific for cytomegalovirus antigens. In the study, approximately 160 TCR beta chains were listed as associated with cytomegalovirus. All 120 or so repertoires were used to score co-occurrence in the validation cohort in a later analysis, because that analysis had no HLA typing for the cohort. Cytomegalovirus status was reported to be diagnosed by the classifier with high specificity and sensitivity in both the original and validation cohorts. It was suggested by the authors that the approach could potentially be generalized to other disease states and immunological phenotypes. In a later analysis, TCRs clustered in the first cohort were found to also tend to co-occur in the 130 or so validation repertoires, with roughly 93% of cluster scores above 0. While some public TCRs were present in many individuals, most TCR sequences turned up only very rarely across donors.

The library was prepared using the immunoSEQ multiplex PCR assay. The study's own analysis went as follows. A statistical classification framework was developed to diagnose cytomegalovirus status using the catalog of TCR beta chain sequences. TCRdb limited this immuneACCESS table to in-frame rearrangements with V and J called. A share of clones is missing; checked studies link under half to unresolved V genes, and the rest is unexplained. For V, J and clone size, that table is used; D and trimming come from the DNA. The sample table contains 130,000 to 150,000 clones; only one count was recorded for 87% of them. Together, the top ten hold less than 5.5% of the sample. Donors formed part of the validation cohort, which comprised about 120 subjects and was distinct from the first cohort of some 700 subjects. Notes on this clone: What this receptor recognizes is not known. The input lacks base qualities; no much larger clone sits a single base away.

V is pared back by 3 bases and J by 2 bases, with 16 bases lying between the germline termini. From cysteine to phenylalanine, the CDR3 is 16 amino acids long. Only the CDR3 DNA is retained, 48 bases long and in frame from the first base. From a lookup of the germline V gene (reference sequence), CDR1 and CDR2 are SGHNT and YYREEE. This receptor chain uses TRBV5-4 and TRBJ2-3; matching of 6 bases hints at TRBD1 as the D gene. The specimen was PBMCs. This receptor was taken from a man aged 18 to 35 in good health and CMV-seropositive. The DNA sequence reads TGTGCCAGCAGCTCTCGACAGGTTGTAGACACAGATACGCAGTATTTT. It specifies CASSSRQVVDTDTQYF. The entire variable domain, with the stretches around the CDR3 drawn from the reference TRBV5-4 and TRBJ2-3 proteins, is ETGVTQSPTHLIKTRGQQVTLRCSSQSGHNTVSWYQQALGQGPQFIFQYYREEENGRGNFPPRFSGLQFPNYSSELNVNALELDDSALYLCASSSRQVVDTDTQYFGPGTRLTVL.